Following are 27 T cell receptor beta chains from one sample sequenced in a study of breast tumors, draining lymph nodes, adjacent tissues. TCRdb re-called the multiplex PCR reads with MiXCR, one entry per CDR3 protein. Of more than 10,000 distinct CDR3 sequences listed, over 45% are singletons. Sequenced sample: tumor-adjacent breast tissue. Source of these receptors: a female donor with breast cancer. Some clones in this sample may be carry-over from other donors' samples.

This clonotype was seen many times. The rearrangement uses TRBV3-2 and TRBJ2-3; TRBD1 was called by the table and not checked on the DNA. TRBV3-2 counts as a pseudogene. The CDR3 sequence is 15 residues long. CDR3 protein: CASSRGTASTDTQYF. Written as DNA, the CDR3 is TGTGCCAGCAGCCGTGGGACAGCCAGCACAGATACGCAGTATTTT.

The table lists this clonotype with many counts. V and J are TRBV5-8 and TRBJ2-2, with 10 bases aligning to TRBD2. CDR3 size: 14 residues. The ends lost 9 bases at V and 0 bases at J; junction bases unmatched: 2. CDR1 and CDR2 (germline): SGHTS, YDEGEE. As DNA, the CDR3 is TGTGCCACCCTAGCGGGAGCGAACACCGGGGAGCTGTTTTTT. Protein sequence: CATLAGANTGELFF.

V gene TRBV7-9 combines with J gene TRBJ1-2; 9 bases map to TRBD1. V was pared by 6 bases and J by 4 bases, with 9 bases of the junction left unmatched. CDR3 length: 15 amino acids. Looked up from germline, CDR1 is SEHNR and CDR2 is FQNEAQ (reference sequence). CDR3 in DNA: TGTGCCAGCAGTTCCCCGGGACAGGGTGTCTATGGCTACACCTTC. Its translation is CASSSPGQGVYGYTF.

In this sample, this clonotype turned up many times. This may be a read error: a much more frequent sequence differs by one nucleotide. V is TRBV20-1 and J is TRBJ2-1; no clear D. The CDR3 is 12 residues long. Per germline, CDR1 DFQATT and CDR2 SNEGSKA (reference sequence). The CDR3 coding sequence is TGCAGTGCCCGGACGGAGAAGGATGAGCCGTTCTTC. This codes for CSARTEKDEPFF.

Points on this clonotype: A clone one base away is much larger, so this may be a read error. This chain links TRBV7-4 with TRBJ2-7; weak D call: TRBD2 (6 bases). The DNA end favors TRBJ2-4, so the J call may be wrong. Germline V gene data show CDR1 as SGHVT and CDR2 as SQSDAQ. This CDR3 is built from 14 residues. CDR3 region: CASSPGLGGNIQYF. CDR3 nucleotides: TGTGCCAGCAGCCCCGGACTGGGGGGTAACATTCAGTACTTC.

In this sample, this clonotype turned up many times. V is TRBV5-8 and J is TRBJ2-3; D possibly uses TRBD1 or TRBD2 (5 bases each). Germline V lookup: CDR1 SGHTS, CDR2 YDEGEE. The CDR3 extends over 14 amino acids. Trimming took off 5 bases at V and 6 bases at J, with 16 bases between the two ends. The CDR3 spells CASSLRDPKDTQYF. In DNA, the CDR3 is TGTGCCAGCAGTCTTCGGGACCCCAAGGATACGCAGTATTTT. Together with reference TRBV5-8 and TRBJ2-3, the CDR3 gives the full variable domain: EAGVTQSPTHLIKTRGQQATLRCSPISGHTSVYWYQQALGLGLQFLLWYDEGEERNRGNFPPRFSGRQFPNYSSELNVNALELEDSALYLCASSLRDPKDTQYFGPGTRLTVL.

CDR3 protein: CASSFIGDGNTIYF. CDR3 coding DNA: TGTGCCAGCAGTTTCATAGGGGACGGAAACACCATATATTTT. The chain couples TRBV12-3 or TRBV12-4 to TRBJ1-3; D possibly corresponds to TRBD1 (5 bases). The V gene lost 3 bases and the J gene lost 4 bases, with 10 bases spanning the gap. This CDR3 spans 14 amino acids.

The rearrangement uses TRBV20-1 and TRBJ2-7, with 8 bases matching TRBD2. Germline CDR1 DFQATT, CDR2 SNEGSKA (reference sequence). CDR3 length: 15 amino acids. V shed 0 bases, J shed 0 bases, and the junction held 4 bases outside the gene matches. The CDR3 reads CSARDLSGSSYEQYF. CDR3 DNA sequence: TGCAGTGCTAGAGATTTGAGCGGGAGCTCCTACGAGCAGTACTTC.

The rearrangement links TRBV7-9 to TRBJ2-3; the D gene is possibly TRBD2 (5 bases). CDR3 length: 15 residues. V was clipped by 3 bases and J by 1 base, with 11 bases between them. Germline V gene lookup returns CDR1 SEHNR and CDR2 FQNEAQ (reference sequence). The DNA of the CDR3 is TGTGCCAGCAGCTTTAGCGCCAACCGCACAGATACGCAGTATTTT. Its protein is CASSFSANRTDTQYF. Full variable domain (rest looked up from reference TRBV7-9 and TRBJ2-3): DTGVSQNPRHKITKRGQNVTFRCDPISEHNRLYWYRQTLGQGPEFLTYFQNEAQLEKSRLLSDRFSAERPKGSFSTLEIQRTEQGDSAMYLCASSFSANRTDTQYFGPGTRLTVL.

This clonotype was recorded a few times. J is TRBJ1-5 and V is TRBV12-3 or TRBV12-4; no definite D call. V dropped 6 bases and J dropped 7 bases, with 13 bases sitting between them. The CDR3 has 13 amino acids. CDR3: CASRVDRLQPQHF. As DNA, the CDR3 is TGTGCCAGCAGGGTGGATCGTCTCCAGCCCCAGCATTTT.

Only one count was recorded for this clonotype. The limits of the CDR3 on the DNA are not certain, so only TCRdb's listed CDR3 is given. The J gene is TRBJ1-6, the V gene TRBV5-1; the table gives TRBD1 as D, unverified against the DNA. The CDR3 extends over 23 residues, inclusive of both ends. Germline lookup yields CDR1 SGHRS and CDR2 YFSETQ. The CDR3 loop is CASTAETVNHLCASRRTNSPLHF.

The CDR3 DNA reads as TGCAGTGCTAGACCAGCGAGCTCCTACAATGAGCAGTTCTTC. The encoded protein is CSARPASSYNEQFF. The rearrangement joins TRBV20-1 to TRBJ2-1; D gene unclear. Trimming cost V 2 bases and J 0 bases, with 8 bases left between them. The germline gives CDR1 DFQATT, CDR2 SNEGSKA (reference sequence). CDR3 length equals 14 residues.

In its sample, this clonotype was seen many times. CDR3 region: CASSFFPSGSGNEQFF. In DNA, the CDR3 is TGTGCCAGCAGTTTCTTCCCTAGCGGGAGTGGAAATGAGCAGTTCTTC. The chain has TRBV12-3 or TRBV12-4 and TRBJ2-1, with 10 bases identical to TRBD2. Unmatched junction bases numbered 9, after V lost 3 bases and J lost 7 bases. This CDR3 region has 16 residues.

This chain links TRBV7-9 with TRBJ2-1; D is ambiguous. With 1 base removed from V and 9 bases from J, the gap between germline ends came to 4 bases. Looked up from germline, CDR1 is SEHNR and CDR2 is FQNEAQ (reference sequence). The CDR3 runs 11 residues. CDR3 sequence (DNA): TGTGCCAGCAGCTTAGGTCCTGAGCAGTTCTTC. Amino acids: CASSLGPEQFF.

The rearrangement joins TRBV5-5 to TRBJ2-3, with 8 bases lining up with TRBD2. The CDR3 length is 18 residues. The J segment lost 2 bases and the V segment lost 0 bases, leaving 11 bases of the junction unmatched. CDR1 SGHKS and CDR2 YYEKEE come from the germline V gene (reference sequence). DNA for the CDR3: TGTGCCAGCAGCTTGGACCCGGGGGGGTTAGGCACCACAGATACGCAGTATTTT. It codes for CASSLDPGGLGTTDTQYF.

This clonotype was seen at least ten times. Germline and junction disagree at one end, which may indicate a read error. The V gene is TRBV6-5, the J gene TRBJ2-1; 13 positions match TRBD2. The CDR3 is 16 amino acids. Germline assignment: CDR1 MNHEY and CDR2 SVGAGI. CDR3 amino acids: CASSHSGTSGKGEQFF. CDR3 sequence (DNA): TGTGCCAGCAGTCACTCCGGGACTAGCGGGAAGGGTGAGCAGTTCTTC.

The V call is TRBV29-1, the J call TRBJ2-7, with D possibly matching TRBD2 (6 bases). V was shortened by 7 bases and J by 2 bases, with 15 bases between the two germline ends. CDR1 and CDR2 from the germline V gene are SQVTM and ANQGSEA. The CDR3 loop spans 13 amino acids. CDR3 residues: CSALRDSTYEQYF. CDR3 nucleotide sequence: TGCAGCGCCCTCCGGGACTCCACCTACGAGCAGTACTTC.

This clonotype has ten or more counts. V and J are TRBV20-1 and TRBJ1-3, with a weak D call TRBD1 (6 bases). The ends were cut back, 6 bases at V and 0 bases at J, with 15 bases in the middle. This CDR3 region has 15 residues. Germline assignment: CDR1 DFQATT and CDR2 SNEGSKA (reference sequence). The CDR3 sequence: CSARGDKSSGNTIYF. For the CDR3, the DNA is TGCAGTGCCAGGGGCGACAAGAGCTCTGGAAACACCATATATTTT.

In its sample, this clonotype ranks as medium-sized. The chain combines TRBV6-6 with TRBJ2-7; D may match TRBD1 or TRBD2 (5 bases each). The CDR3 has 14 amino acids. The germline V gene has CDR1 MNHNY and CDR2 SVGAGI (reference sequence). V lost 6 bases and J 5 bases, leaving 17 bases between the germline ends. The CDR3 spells CASSPSAGGNEQYF. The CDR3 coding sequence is TGTGCCAGCAGCCCCTCGGCTGGGGGAAACGAGCAGTACTTC.

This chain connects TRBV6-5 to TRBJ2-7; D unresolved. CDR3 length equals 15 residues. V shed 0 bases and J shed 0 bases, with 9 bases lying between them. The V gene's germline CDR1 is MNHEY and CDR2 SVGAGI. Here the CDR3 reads CASSYSRHLSYEQYF. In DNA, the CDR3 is TGTGCCAGCAGTTACTCTAGACACCTCTCCTACGAGCAGTACTTC.

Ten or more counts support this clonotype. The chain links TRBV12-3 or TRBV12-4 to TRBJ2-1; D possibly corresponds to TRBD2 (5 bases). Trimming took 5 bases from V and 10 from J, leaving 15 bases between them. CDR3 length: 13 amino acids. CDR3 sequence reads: CASSPGGLGEQFF. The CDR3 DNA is TGTGCCAGCAGTCCGGGCGGGCTTGGGGAGCAGTTCTTC.

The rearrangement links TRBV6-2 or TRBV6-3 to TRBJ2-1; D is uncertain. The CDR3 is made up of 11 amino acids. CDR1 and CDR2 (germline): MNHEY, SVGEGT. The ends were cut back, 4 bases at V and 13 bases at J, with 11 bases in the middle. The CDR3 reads CASSSGRLQFF. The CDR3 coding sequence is TGTGCCAGCAGTTCTGGACGGTTACAGTTCTTC.

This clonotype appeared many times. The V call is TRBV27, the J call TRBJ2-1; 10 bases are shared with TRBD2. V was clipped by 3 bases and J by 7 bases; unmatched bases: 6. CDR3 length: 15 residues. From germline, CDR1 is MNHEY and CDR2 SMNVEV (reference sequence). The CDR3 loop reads CASSFHTSGKNEQFF. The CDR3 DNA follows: TGTGCCAGCAGTTTTCATACTAGCGGGAAAAATGAGCAGTTCTTC.

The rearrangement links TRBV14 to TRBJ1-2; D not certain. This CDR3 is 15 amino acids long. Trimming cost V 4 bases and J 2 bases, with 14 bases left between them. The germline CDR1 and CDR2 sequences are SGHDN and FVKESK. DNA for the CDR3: TGTGCCAGCAGCCCCCGTGGTGGCAGCAACTATGGCTACACCTTC. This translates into CASSPRGGSNYGYTF.

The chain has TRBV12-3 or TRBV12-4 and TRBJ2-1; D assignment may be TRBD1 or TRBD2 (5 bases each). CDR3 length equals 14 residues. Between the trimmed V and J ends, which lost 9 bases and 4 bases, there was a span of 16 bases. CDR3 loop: CASSGSQTYNEQFF. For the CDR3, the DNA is TGTGCCAGTTCAGGGAGCCAGACTTACAATGAGCAGTTCTTC.

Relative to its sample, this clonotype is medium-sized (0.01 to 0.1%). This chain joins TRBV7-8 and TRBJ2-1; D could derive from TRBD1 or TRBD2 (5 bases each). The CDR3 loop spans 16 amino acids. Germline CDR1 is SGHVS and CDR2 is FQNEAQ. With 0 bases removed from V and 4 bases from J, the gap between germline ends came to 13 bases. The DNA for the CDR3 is TGTGCCAGCAGCTTAGCGATCGGGACCCTATACAATGAGCAGTTCTTC. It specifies CASSLAIGTLYNEQFF.

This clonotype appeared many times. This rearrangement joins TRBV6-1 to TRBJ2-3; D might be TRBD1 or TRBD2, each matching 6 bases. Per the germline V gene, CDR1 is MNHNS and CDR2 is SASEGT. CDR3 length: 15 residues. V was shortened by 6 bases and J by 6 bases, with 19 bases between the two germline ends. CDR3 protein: CASSLQPGAGDTQYF. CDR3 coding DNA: TGTGCCAGCAGCCTCCAACCGGGGGCGGGTGATACGCAGTATTTT.